The next 11 T cell receptor beta chains were all read from a single sample in a study of T-cell memory formation after mild COVID-19. A single record per CDR3 protein comes from TCRdb applying MiXCR to the 5' RACE reads. The table lists 250,000 to 400,000 distinct CDR3 sequences, over 11% of them singletons. The sample consisted of PBMCs or a T cell subset sorted from them (not recorded which). The receptor source for this set is a man aged 18 to 30 who had mild COVID-19 (a few samples of this study predate the infection). Cell type and time point are not known.

In this sample, this clonotype turned up many times. The V call is TRBV30, the J call TRBJ2-4; 7 bases are shared with TRBD2. The CDR3 is 13 residues long. The junction had 10 bases not matched to a gene; V was cut back by 6 bases and J by 8 bases. Germline values: CDR1 GTSNPN, CDR2 SVGIG (reference sequence). CDR3 DNA sequence: TGTGCCTGCCCCAGGGAGGGGCTGGACATTCAGTACTTC. Its translation: CACPREGLDIQYF.

This clonotype was picked up a small number of times. The rearrangement uses TRBV5-1 and TRBJ2-1; maybe TRBD2 (6 bases). CDR1 is SGHRS and CDR2 is YFSETQ in the germline V gene. V was trimmed by 3 bases and J by 2 bases, leaving 12 bases between them. The length of the CDR3 is 15 residues. The CDR3 region is CASSSLRGTYNEQFF. The CDR3 coding sequence is TGCGCCAGCAGCTCCTTGCGGGGAACCTACAATGAGCAGTTCTTC.

The V and J genes are TRBV20-1 and TRBJ2-1; D is uncertain. Germline V lookup: CDR1 DFQATT, CDR2 SNEGSKA (reference sequence). The CDR3 covers 11 residues. Trimming took off 0 bases at V and 15 bases at J, with 12 bases between the two ends. The CDR3, as DNA: TGCAGTGCTAGAGACTTACAGACACGGTTCTTC. It yields the protein CSARDLQTRFF.

This clonotype was found a few times. The rearrangement uses TRBV6-2 or TRBV6-3 and TRBJ2-7; 7 bases fit TRBD1. Germline V gene lookup returns CDR1 MNHEY and CDR2 SVGEGT. Trimming removed 1 base from V and 2 bases from J; junction bases left unmatched: 5. This CDR3 region has 15 residues. The CDR3 here is CASSYYRDRTYEQYF. The CDR3 DNA sequence: TGTGCCAGCAGTTACTACCGGGACAGAACCTACGAGCAGTACTTC.

The chain is built from TRBV20-1 and TRBJ2-1, with D possibly TRBD2 on 5 matching bases. The CDR3 has 14 residues. Germline V lookup: CDR1 DFQATT, CDR2 SNEGSKA (reference sequence). Trimming cost V 5 bases and J 0 bases, with 11 bases left between them. This CDR3 reads CSALSGGSYNEQFF. The CDR3 bases are TGCAGTGCTTTAAGCGGAGGCTCCTACAATGAGCAGTTCTTC.

The chain has TRBV4-2 and TRBJ1-3; D not certain. This CDR3 is 16 amino acids long. V was cut by 0 bases and J by 4 bases, with 13 bases left in between. CDR1 is LGHNA and CDR2 is YNFKEQ in the germline V gene. CDR3 in amino acids: CASSQESMTLGNTIYF. CDR3 DNA sequence: TGTGCCAGCAGCCAAGAGTCCATGACTTTAGGAAACACCATATATTTT.

In this sample, this clonotype turned up a few times. V usage is TRBV12-3 or TRBV12-4 and J usage is TRBJ2-3; 9 nucleotides agree with TRBD1. CDR3 size: 13 residues. With 6 bases clipped from V and 14 bases from J, the junction kept 12 bases outside the gene matches. In nucleotides, the CDR3 is TGTGCCAGCAGCAGACACGGACAGGGGTCTGCGTATTTT. This sequence encodes CASSRHGQGSAYF.

The V and J genes are TRBV7-2 and TRBJ2-3; 7 nucleotides agree with TRBD2. This CDR3 spans 19 amino acids. Germline V lookup: CDR1 SGHTA, CDR2 FQGNSA. The V and J ends lost 4 bases and 0 bases, in that order; junction bases with no gene match: 16. This CDR3 is CASSSPHNPSGASTDTQYF. CDR3 DNA sequence: TGTGCCAGCAGCTCGCCCCACAATCCGAGCGGGGCGAGCACAGATACGCAGTATTTT. Full variable domain (missing parts from reference TRBV7-2 and TRBJ2-3): GAGVSQSPSNKVTEKGKDVELRCDPISGHTALYWYRQSLGQGLEFLIYFQGNSAPDKSGLPSDRFSAERTGGSVSTLTIQRTQQEDSAVYLCASSSPHNPSGASTDTQYFGPGTRLTVL.

CDR3 nucleotide sequence: TGCGCCAGCAGCTTGTACGGAGGGACCGGGGAGCTGTTTTTT. Translation gives CASSLYGGTGELFF. V and J are TRBV5-1 and TRBJ2-2; D may be TRBD2 (6 bases). This CDR3 spans 14 amino acids. Trimming shortened V by 1 base and J by 5 bases, and 9 bases separated the two germline ends. Germline CDR1 and CDR2: SGHRS and YFSETQ. The complete variable domain, with remaining parts taken from reference TRBV5-1 and TRBJ2-2, reads KAGVTQTPRYLIKTRGQQVTLSCSPISGHRSVSWYQQTPGQGLQFLFEYFSETQRNKGNFPGRFSGRQFSNSRSEMNVSTLELGDSALYLCASSLYGGTGELFFGEGSRLTVL.

This clonotype was counted many times. The gene calls are TRBV4-2 and TRBJ2-4; D gene uncertain. The germline V gene has CDR1 LGHNA and CDR2 YNFKEQ. The CDR3 loop spans 16 amino acids. Between the trimmed V and J ends, which lost 1 base and 0 bases, there was a span of 10 bases. CDR3 sequence (DNA): TGTGCCAGCAGCCAAGGTTCCCAACTAGCCAAAAACATTCAGTACTTC. Amino acids: CASSQGSQLAKNIQYF.

The chain combines TRBV18 with TRBJ2-7; D is unresolved. V gave up 6 bases and J gave up 5 bases, with 20 bases separating them. Germline V gene data show CDR1 as KGHSH and CDR2 as LQKENI. CDR3 length: 15 amino acids. The CDR3 nucleotides read TGTGCCAGCTCCCCAACCCCATCCCTGGTCCACGAGCAGTACGTC. Amino acid sequence: CASSPTPSLVHEQYV.